What follows are 20 T cell receptor beta chains derived from one specimen sequenced in a study of blood T cell repertoires in COVID-19. Sequenced by immunoSEQ multiplex PCR; TCRdb stores in-frame clones only, minus some. Among 35,000 to 40,000 clones, 80% were seen once, and the ten largest hold more than 35%. The sample was peripheral blood. The receptors here all came from an elderly man with active or convalescent COVID-19.

Only one count was recorded for this clone. J is TRBJ1-1 and V is TRBV28; 7 bases are a match to TRBD1. The CDR3 sequence is 13 residues long. CDR1 and CDR2 (germline): MDHEN, SYDVKM. J gave up 1 base and V 6 bases, and 2 bases lay outside the gene matches. CDR3 bases: TGTGCCAGCAGACGACAGGGGAACACTGAAGCTTTCTTT. Translated, it gives CASRRQGNTEAFF.

The chain employs TRBV6-2 or TRBV6-3 and TRBJ2-4; 10 bases align to TRBD2. Trimming removed 0 bases from V and 0 bases from J; junction bases left unmatched: 8. This CDR3 contains 19 residues. Looked up from germline, CDR1 is MNHEY and CDR2 is SVGEGT. The CDR3 DNA reads as TGTGCCAGCAGTTACTCGGGACTAGCGCGAGCCCGAGCCAAAAACATTCAGTACTTC. Protein sequence: CASSYSGLARARAKNIQYF.

V and J are TRBV5-1 and TRBJ1-1, with D maybe TRBD1 (6 bases). Trimming shortened V by 2 bases and J by 4 bases, and 9 bases separated the two germline ends. This CDR3 is built from 13 residues. Per the germline V gene, CDR1 is SGHRS and CDR2 is YFSETQ. This CDR3 is CASSFRGGTEAFF. CDR3 coding DNA: TGCGCCAGCAGCTTTAGAGGGGGCACTGAAGCTTTCTTT.

This clone was observed a handful of times. The chain uses TRBV4-3 and TRBJ1-6; 7 bases are a match to TRBD1. CDR3 length: 15 amino acids. Germline CDR1 LGHNA, CDR2 YSLEER. V shed 0 bases, J shed 9 bases, and the junction held 5 bases outside the gene matches. The CDR3 protein is CASSQDGGGGSPLHF. CDR3 nucleotides: TGCGCCAGCAGCCAAGATGGAGGGGGCGGTTCACCCCTCCACTTT.

The chain links TRBV7-8 to TRBJ1-6; 10 bases are a match to TRBD1. Germline CDR1 and CDR2: SGHVS and FQNEAQ. This CDR3 is 16 amino acids long. With 2 bases clipped from V and 10 bases from J, the junction kept 8 bases outside the gene matches. The CDR3 spells CASSLTGTGVISPLHF. Written as DNA, the CDR3 is TGTGCCAGCAGCTTAACCGGGACAGGGGTAATATCACCCCTCCACTTT.

The J gene is TRBJ2-7, the V gene TRBV30; 9 bases match TRBD1. The CDR3 loop spans 14 amino acids. CDR1 and CDR2 from the germline V gene are GTSNPN and SVGIG (reference sequence). Losses at the gene ends were 3 bases for V and 0 bases for J; bases not matched to a gene: 3. CDR3 loop: CAWSGTGLSYEQYF. CDR3 sequence (DNA): TGTGCCTGGAGCGGGACAGGGCTCTCCTACGAGCAGTACTTC.

V usage is TRBV28 and J usage is TRBJ1-5, with TRBD1 identical over 7 bases. Germline V lookup: CDR1 MDHEN, CDR2 SYDVKM. The CDR3 length is 13 residues. V lost 7 bases to trimming and J lost 5 bases; unmatched junction nucleotides: 5. In nucleotides, the CDR3 is TGTGCCAGCAAGAGACAGGGTTATCAGCCCCAGCATTTT. It yields the protein CASKRQGYQPQHF.

The rearrangement uses TRBV7-8 and TRBJ2-7; the D gene is possibly TRBD2 (6 bases). Germline V gene sequence: CDR1 SGHVS, CDR2 FQNEAQ. The CDR3 spans 15 residues. V was trimmed by 5 bases and J by 1 base, leaving 15 bases between them. CDR3 DNA sequence: TGTGCCAGCAGCCTGGATGGGGGGAGGTCCTACGAGCAGTACTTC. Amino acids: CASSLDGGRSYEQYF.

The chain links TRBV6-4 to TRBJ2-1; 10 bases agree with TRBD2. V was pared by 4 bases and J by 5 bases, with 2 bases of the junction left unmatched. Germline assignment: CDR1 MRHNA and CDR2 SNTAGT. The CDR3 length is 14 residues. CDR3 nucleotide sequence: TGTGCCAGCAGTGTCGGACTAGCGGACAATGAGCAGTTCTTC. Translating it yields CASSVGLADNEQFF.

The chain has TRBV5-1 and TRBJ1-6, with 8 positions matching TRBD1. The V gene's germline CDR1 is SGHRS and CDR2 YFSETQ. After removal of 5 bases from V and 0 bases from J, the junction contained 7 bases not matched to a gene. This CDR3 has 17 amino acids. CDR3: CASRAGGQSSYNSPLHF. The CDR3 DNA reads TGCGCCAGCAGGGCAGGGGGCCAAAGCTCCTATAATTCACCCCTCCACTTT.

The CDR3 sequence is CATSRSERDNQPQHF. CDR3 coding DNA: TGTGCCACCAGTCGTTCCGAGAGGGACAATCAGCCCCAGCATTTT. The chain joins TRBV24-1 to TRBJ1-5; D ambiguous. The germline CDR1 and CDR2 sequences are KGHDR and SFDVKD. The CDR3 extends over 15 amino acids. V lost 6 bases and J 3 bases, leaving 14 bases between the germline ends.

This clone was picked up a small number of times. The chain links TRBV6-5 to TRBJ2-3; TRBD2 matches 8 bases. The CDR3 has 16 amino acids. Germline loops: CDR1 MNHEY, CDR2 SVGAGI. Trimming cost V 2 bases and J 0 bases; bases outside gene matches: 4. The CDR3 nucleotides are TGTGCCAGCAGTTACGTCCTAGCGGGCAGCACAGATACGCAGTATTTT. It is translated as CASSYVLAGSTDTQYF.

The sample holds a few counts of this clone. One junction end does not reproduce the germline sequence, and a read error may be involved. J is TRBJ2-3 and V is TRBV4-1, with 14 bases matching TRBD2. The germline CDR1 and CDR2 sequences are MGHRA and YSYEKL. The CDR3 spans 14 residues. The CDR3 loop reads CASSLSPGLAGVDF. For the CDR3, the DNA is TGCGCCAGCAGCCTCTCGCCGGGACTAGCGGGAGTTGATTTT.

This chain connects TRBV3-1 (or the pseudogene TRBV3-2) to TRBJ2-3, with a tentative D call TRBD2 (5 bases). Per the germline V gene, CDR1 is LGHDT and CDR2 is YNNKEL (reference sequence). V lost 2 bases and J 0 bases, leaving 18 bases between the germline ends. The length of the CDR3 is 18 residues. The CDR3, as DNA: TGTGCCAGCAGCCAATCCCGGGGTCTTCTAATGAGCACAGATACGCAGTATTTT. Residues: CASSQSRGLLMSTDTQYF.

This clone appeared a few times. The chain links TRBV7-9 to TRBJ2-7; D is perhaps TRBD2 (5 bases). CDR3 length: 15 residues. The V end was cut by 0 bases, the J end by 7 bases, with 16 bases between. Germline CDR1 reads SEHNR; CDR2 reads FQNEAQ (reference sequence). The DNA for the CDR3 is TGTGCCAGCAGCTTAGCGCATGGGCCGACGGGGGAGCAGTACTTC. This translates into CASSLAHGPTGEQYF.

This chain links TRBV28 with TRBJ1-4; D gene ambiguous. The V and J ends lost 2 bases and 8 bases respectively, with 3 bases between them. The germline gives CDR1 MDHEN, CDR2 SYDVKM. This CDR3 is 11 amino acids long. The CDR3 nucleotides are TGTGCCAGCAGTTTACGGGAAAAACTGTTTTTT. Protein sequence: CASSLREKLFF. Full variable domain (outside the CDR3, taken from reference TRBV28 and TRBJ1-4): DVKVTQSSRYLVKRTGEKVFLECVQDMDHENMFWYRQDPGLGLRLIYFSYDVKMKEKGDIPEGYSVSREKKERFSLILESASTNQTSMYLCASSLREKLFFGSGTQLSVL.

The V call is TRBV5-1, the J call TRBJ2-7; D uncertain. V was pared by 1 base and J by 2 bases, with 16 bases between. Looked up from germline, CDR1 is SGHRS and CDR2 is YFSETQ. The CDR3 is 16 amino acids. CDR3 loop: CASSLYQEEPTYEQYF. CDR3 sequence (DNA): TGCGCCAGCAGCTTGTACCAGGAAGAACCTACCTACGAGCAGTACTTC.

This clone has a single count. This chain uses TRBV30 with TRBJ1-1, with 7 nucleotides matching TRBD1. With 7 bases clipped from V and 8 bases from J, the junction kept 7 bases outside the gene matches. Germline values: CDR1 GTSNPN, CDR2 SVGIG (reference sequence). CDR3 length equals 11 residues. This CDR3 reads CAFNRGREAFF. In DNA, the CDR3 is TGTGCCTTTAACAGGGGTAGGGAAGCTTTCTTT.

The chain employs TRBV6-2 or TRBV6-3 and TRBJ2-5; 7 bases are a match to TRBD1. This CDR3 has 13 amino acids. V shed 6 bases, J shed 3 bases, and the junction held 4 bases outside the gene matches. The germline gives CDR1 MNHEY, CDR2 SVGEGT. The CDR3: CASSRDREETQYF. CDR3 sequence (DNA): TGTGCCAGCAGCAGGGACAGAGAAGAGACCCAGTACTTC.

There are a few counts of this clone. The rearrangement links TRBV19 to TRBJ1-2; 12 bases align to TRBD1. The CDR3 loop spans 13 amino acids. Germline loops: CDR1 LNHDA, CDR2 SQIVND (reference sequence). The V and J ends lost 10 bases and 6 bases, in that order; junction bases with no gene match: 6. The CDR3 sequence: CATEGQGADGYTF. As DNA, the CDR3 is TGTGCCACCGAGGGACAGGGGGCAGATGGCTACACCTTC.